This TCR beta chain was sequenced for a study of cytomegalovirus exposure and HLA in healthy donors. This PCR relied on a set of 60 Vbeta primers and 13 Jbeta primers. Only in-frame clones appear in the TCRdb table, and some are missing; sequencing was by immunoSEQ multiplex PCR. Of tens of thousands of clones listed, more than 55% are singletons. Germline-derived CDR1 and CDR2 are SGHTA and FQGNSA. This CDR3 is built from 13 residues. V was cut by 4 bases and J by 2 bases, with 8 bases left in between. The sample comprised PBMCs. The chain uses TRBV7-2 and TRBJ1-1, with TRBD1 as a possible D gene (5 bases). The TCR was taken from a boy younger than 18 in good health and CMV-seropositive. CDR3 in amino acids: CASSSDRNTEAFF. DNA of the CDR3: TGTGCCAGCAGCTCCGACAGAAACACTGAAGCTTTCTTT.